This TCR beta chain was obtained from a study of OX40 agonist ivuxolimab in advanced cancers. Patients had blood sampled at baseline and again on cycle 4 day 1 and cycle 7 day 1. The method was immunoSEQ multiplex PCR; TCRdb's version includes in-frame clones alone and lacks a portion of them. The sample consists of around 100,000 clones, 70% to 90% of them appearing once. V gave up 0 bases and J gave up 4 bases, with 9 bases separating them. The CDR3 consists of 14 residues. Germline V gene sequence: CDR1 SEHNR, CDR2 FQNEAQ (reference sequence). The clonotype originates from an adult with an advanced solid tumor such as melanoma, head and neck, liver or kidney cancer. The chain employs TRBV7-9 and TRBJ1-2, with D hard to call. This sample comprised CD4+ or CD8+ T cells sorted from blood, obtained in a trial of the OX40 agonist ivuxolimab. Here the CDR3 DNA reads TGTGCCAGCAGCTTAGCGCAAGGACCCTATGGCTACACCTTC. It is translated as CASSLAQGPYGYTF.